The present T cell receptor beta chain was sequenced within a study of early T cells in non-severe SARS-CoV-2 infection (dated by TCRdb to 2020 to 2023). General notes on the study: Because TCR sequencing was done on bulk RNA from unsorted whole blood, the alpha and beta chains could not be paired. Study-wide findings and limitations: VDJdb matching was skewed toward anti-spike CD8 responses and likely underestimated virus-specific expansions, missing private and CD4 specificities.

Reading the germline V gene gives CDR1 MNHNS and CDR2 SASEGT. The cysteine opens and the phenylalanine closes a CDR3 of 13 amino acids. This entry keeps only the CDR3 DNA: 39 bases, framed from base 1. The junction carries 10 bases between V and J, which are trimmed by 9 bases and 2 bases respectively. This was a case-control study nested in a cohort of healthcare workers in London, UK, who had nasopharyngeal swab PCR tests and blood samples taken every week. Healthcare workers were recruited during the week of the UK lockdown, between 23 and 31 March 2020, and followed weekly for up to roughly 16 weeks. Libraries were made using 5' RACE. This sample was sequenced with a NextSeq 500. In the TCR library protocol, unique molecular identifiers were attached to individual cDNA molecules to correct for PCR bias and sequencing error. Both TCR alpha and beta chains were sequenced, and tight co-correlation was observed between alpha and beta sequence abundances in each sample. Turning to the authors' computational methods: Decombinator V4 was used to perform V gene, J gene and CDR3 annotation of TCR sequences. TCRs were defined as expanded if a significant change between any two time points was detected under a Poisson model with p below 0.0001. TCR abundances were normalised to the total number of TCRs sequenced per sample and expressed as counts per million. TRAV1-2 paired with TRAJ12, TRAJ20 or TRAJ33 defined MAIT TCRs, while TRAV10 paired with TRAJ18 defined iNKT TCRs. VDJdb, accessed 1 November 2021, was searched for CMV, EBV and SARS-CoV-2 annotated TCRs, with TCRs annotated for multiple antigens excluded. TCRdb reprocessing: public reads trimmed at Q25 with fastp, clones called with MiXCR, in-frame beta chains kept. Rows with a matching CDR3 protein are joined into one entry that keeps the most common DNA and genes. The V and J calls shown here were made by TCRdb, not taken from the authors' results. In all, the sample holds approximately 65,000 distinct CDR3 sequences, and around 9.9% of those were seen once. Around 6.4% of the sample is in the top ten clones.

This clonotype was seen at least ten times. It has no known antigen specificity. No qualities accompany the bases; no much larger clone lies one base away. Sequencing was carried out using whole blood. The sequence is built from TRBV6-1 and TRBJ1-4; 5 matching bases give a weak D call of TRBD1. This sequence was found in an adult who was a healthcare worker with PCR-confirmed SARS-CoV-2 infection or an uninfected control (not recorded which). The nucleotide sequence reads TGTGCCAGTGAGGGGCTGACTAATGAAAAACTGTTTTTT. It translates as CASEGLTNEKLFF.